This T cell receptor (beta chain) originates from a study of blood T cells in healthy people across ages. Broader study findings: Strong correlation linked observed beta diversity and percent naive T cells.

The authors extracted at least 6 micrograms of total RNA per sample. To note about this clonotype: The antigen remains unidentified.

The second PCR ran about 6 to 12 cycles with a sample-barcoded 5' primer and J-beta primers. A template-switch adaptor that had 12 random nucleotides put a tag on each cDNA molecule. Each CDR3 protein gets one entry after TCRdb re-called the 5' RACE reads with MiXCR. The repertoire holds roughly 1,700,000 distinct CDR3 sequences, with 28% as singletons. Source material: blood. The sequence came from a young woman in good health.

In DNA, the CDR3 is TGCGCCAGCAGCGGAGCCGGGACTCGGAACACCGGGGAGCTGTTTTTT. The encoded protein is CASSGAGTRNTGELFF. This chain connects TRBV5-1 to TRBJ2-2; D is perhaps TRBD2 (6 bases). Germline CDR1 and CDR2: SGHRS and YFSETQ. This CDR3 contains 16 residues. Deletions cut 4 bases from V and 1 base from J, with 14 bases between.